This is a list of T cell receptor beta chains from one sample in a study of CD8+CD57+ T cells in acquired aplastic anemia. Using its own MiXCR run on the reads, TCRdb lists one record per CDR3 protein. Altogether 200,000 or so distinct CDR3 sequences are present, 64% being singletons, with the ten largest covering around 45%. The sample was sorted CD4+, CD8+, or CD8+CD57+ T cells (not recorded which) from PBMCs. These receptors all come from a human donor with severe aplastic anemia or a healthy control (not recorded which). Both conserved end residues are part of each CDR3. The D gene is left open where the match is weak. The size entry is marked missing in some rows and otherwise reads once, few, many or a size class.

TRBJ2-1 | . | TRBV5-1 | . | TGCGCCAGCAGCGGGTCGGGGTTCAGCTCCTACAATGAGCAGTTCTTC | CASSGSGFSSYNEQFF
TRBJ1-1 | many | TRBV29-1 | . | TGCAGCGTGGAGACAGGTCCAGAGCTTGAAGCTTTCTTT | CSVETGPELEAFF
TRBJ1-1 | . | TRBV2 | . | TGTGCCAGCAGTGTAGGAGTGTCTCACACTGAAGCTTTCTTT | CASSVGVSHTEAFF
TRBJ1-1 | . | TRBV7-8 | . | TGTGCCAGCAGCTTAGTCAGGGACACTAGGAAAGCTTTCTTT | CASSLVRDTRKAFF
TRBJ2-4 | . | TRBV15 | . | TGTGCCACCAGCAGAGATGATGGCATTCAGTACTTC | CATSRDDGIQYF
TRBJ2-3 | many | TRBV20-1 | TRBD2 | TGCAGTGCCCTTCCCCCGGGACTAGCTAGCACAGATACGCAGTATTTT | CSALPPGLASTDTQYF
TRBJ1-2 | few | TRBV7-2 | TRBD1 | TGTGCCAGCAGCTCCGGAGGGAGGGGGCATGGCTACACCTTC | CASSSGGRGHGYTF
TRBJ2-7 | . | TRBV20-1 | . | TGCAGTGCTAGAGGGCTAGTCTCCTACGAGCAGTACTTC | CSARGLVSYEQYF
TRBJ2-5 | . | TRBV19 | . | TGTGCCAGTAGTATACAGGACGACCAAGAGACCCAGTACTTC | CASSIQDDQETQYF
TRBJ2-7 | many | TRBV29-1 | TRBD1 | TGCAGCGTTGAAGATGGGGACAGTCAAGAGAGAGAACCCTACGAGCAGTACTTC | CSVEDGDSQEREPYEQYF
TRBJ2-5 | . | TRBV2 | . | TGTGCCAGCAGTGAAGCTGACGGTTTAGGAGAGACCCAGTACTTC | CASSEADGLGETQYF
TRBJ2-3 | . | TRBV7-9 | . | TGTGCCAGCAGCTTAGAACAGGATAGCTTGACGCAGTATTTT | CASSLEQDSLTQYF
TRBJ2-3 | . | TRBV5-1 | . | TGCGCCAGCAGCCGGGGTCCCGATACGCAGTATTTT | CASSRGPDTQYF
TRBJ2-5 | . | TRBV7-9 | TRBD2 | TGCGCCAGCAGCTTTTCGAGCGGGGGGGCCAAAGAGACCCAGTACTTC | CASSFSSGGAKETQYF
TRBJ1-4 | few | TRBV7-6 | . | TGTGCCAGCCTTAGGGGCGAAAATGAAAAACTGTTTTTT | CASLRGENEKLFF
TRBJ1-2 | many | TRBV5-6 | . | TGTGCCAGCAGCTTAGGGGAAAGCTACTATGGCTACACCTTC | CASSLGESYYGYTF
TRBJ1-2 | many | TRBV14 | . | TGTGCCAGCAGCCAAGAACAGGCGGACCTAGACTATGGCTACACCTTC | CASSQEQADLDYGYTF
TRBJ1-2 | many | TRBV12-3/TRBV12-4 | . | TGTGCCAGCAGTTTAACCGACAGAGACGGCTATGGCTACACCTTC | CASSLTDRDGYGYTF
TRBJ1-2 | many | TRBV10-3 | TRBD1 | TGTGCCATCAGTGAGCGGGTAGGGGGCCAATCTAACTATGGCTACACCTTC | CAISERVGGQSNYGYTF
TRBJ2-3 | many | TRBV14 | . | TGTGCCAGCAGCCGTTGGGACTCTGCTACAGATACGCAGTATTTT | CASSRWDSATDTQYF
TRBJ1-6 | . | TRBV29-1 | TRBD1 | TGCAGCGTTCGGACAGGGGGTAATTCACCCCTCCACTTT | CSVRTGGNSPLHF
TRBJ2-5 | . | TRBV4-1 | . | TGCGCCAGCAGCCAAGATCGTCTAGCGAGGGAGACCCAGTACTTC | CASSQDRLARETQYF
TRBJ1-1 | . | TRBV7-2 | . | TGTGCCAGCACCCCTAATGGCACTGAAGCTTTCTTT | CASTPNGTEAFF
TRBJ2-5 | many | TRBV6-2/TRBV6-3 | . | TGTGCCAGCAGTCTAATGGTAGCGGCGGGAGAGACCCAGTACTTC | CASSLMVAAGETQYF
TRBJ2-5 | . | TRBV2 | TRBD2 | TGTGCCAGCAGTGAAGGGGCGGGGGGGTACTTC | CASSEGAGGYF
TRBJ1-1 | . | TRBV28 | TRBD1 | TGTGCCAGCAGCCTAACAGGGGCCGTCCGCATGAACACTGAAGCTTTCTTT | CASSLTGAVRMNTEAFF
TRBJ1-1 | many | TRBV25-1 | . | TGTGCCAGCACCGGAGATGCCACTGAAGCTTTCTTT | CASTGDATEAFF
TRBJ1-6 | . | TRBV7-3 | TRBD1 | TGTGCCAGCAGCCAGGGACAGTCCTATAATTCACCCCTCCACTTT | CASSQGQSYNSPLHF
TRBJ2-1 | few | TRBV7-8 | TRBD1 | TGTGCCAGCAGCGGCGGACAGGGGATAAGGGGTGAGCAGTTCTTC | CASSGGQGIRGEQFF
TRBJ2-3 | many | TRBV5-1 | . | TGCGCCAGCAGACCAGCAGAGGGGGGGCTTATAGATACGCAGTATTTT | CASRPAEGGLIDTQYF
TRBJ2-7 | many | TRBV6-5 | TRBD2 | TGTGCCAGCAGTTACTCGAGTAGCGGGGGGACTACCCCCTACGAGCAGTACTTC | CASSYSSSGGTTPYEQYF
TRBJ1-2 | . | TRBV15 | . | TGTGCCACCAGCAAAGGGAGGCAGGGAGGCAGGTATGGCTACACCTTC | CATSKGRQGGRYGYTF
TRBJ2-1 | . | TRBV2 | TRBD2 | TGTGCCAGCAGTGAAACTAGCGATAATGAGCAGTTCTTC | CASSETSDNEQFF
TRBJ1-2 | . | TRBV4-1 | . | TGCGCCAGCAGCCAAGATAACGGTCCTAACTATGGCTACACCTTC | CASSQDNGPNYGYTF
TRBJ1-2 | once | TRBV7-8 | . | TGTGCCAGTAGCCTGCCCACGAGGGGCGCACACTATGGCTACACCTTC | CASSLPTRGAHYGYTF
TRBJ2-3 | many | TRBV19 | TRBD1 | TGTGCCAGTAAGGACAGGCGACTTCCAGATACGCAGTATTTT | CASKDRRLPDTQYF
TRBJ2-7 | . | TRBV7-2 | . | TGTGCCAGCACGGCGGACTACGAGCAGCACTTC | CASTADYEQHF
TRBJ2-7 | . | TRBV7-2 | TRBD2 | TGTGCCAGCAGCTTAGCGCAAGCGGGAGGGGGTTACGAGCAGTACTTC | CASSLAQAGGGYEQYF
TRBJ2-7 | . | TRBV7-9 | TRBD1 | TGTGCCAGCAGCTCAGGGGACAGGGTCTACGAGCAGTACTTC | CASSSGDRVYEQYF
TRBJ2-5 | . | TRBV5-1 | . | TGCGCCAGCAGGGTAGGGGCCCGGTCCCAAGAGACCCAGTACTTC | CASRVGARSQETQYF
TRBJ2-5 | . | TRBV9 | . | TGTGCCAGCAAACGACTTGACGGAGAGACCCAGTACTTC | CASKRLDGETQYF
TRBJ1-2 | few | TRBV19 | TRBD1 | TGTGCCAGTAGCACAGGGGTTAACTATGGCTACACCTTC | CASSTGVNYGYTF
TRBJ1-4 | . | TRBV10-3 | . | TGTGCCATCAGTGAGTCCCAGGGAGGAGGCGAAAAACTGTTTTTT | CAISESQGGGEKLFF
TRBJ2-5 | . | TRBV2 | TRBD2 | TGTGCCAGCAGTGAAGGAGCGGGGGGGCGCGTGGAGACCCAGTACTTC | CASSEGAGGRVETQYF
TRBJ1-2 | . | TRBV12-3/TRBV12-4 | TRBD1 | TGTGCCAGCGAGGGACAGGGCGGTGGCTACACCTTC | CASEGQGGGYTF
TRBJ1-6 | many | TRBV6-2/TRBV6-3 | TRBD1 | TGTGCCAGCAGTTACCCTCCAACAGGGGGAAGTTCACCCCTCCACTTT | CASSYPPTGGSSPLHF
TRBJ1-1 | . | TRBV10-3 | TRBD1 | TGTGCCATCATAGACAGGGAGAACACTGAAGCTTTCTTT | CAIIDRENTEAFF
TRBJ2-7 | . | TRBV7-8 | TRBD2 | TGTGCCGTCGGGACTAGCGGGAGAGGTGGCTCCTACGAGCAGTACTTC | CAVGTSGRGGSYEQYF
TRBJ1-6 | . | TRBV11-3 | TRBD1 | TGTGCCAGCAGTTTAAAAGGAGGGACAGCCTATTCACCCCTCCACTTT | CASSLKGGTAYSPLHF
TRBJ1-6 | . | TRBV6-1 | . | TGTGCCAGCAGTGACAGGGTGGGACCCCTCCACTTT | CASSDRVGPLHF
TRBJ2-5 | many | TRBV11-2 | . | TGTGCCAGCAGCTCCACCATAGCGACCCAAGAGACCCAGTACTTC | CASSSTIATQETQYF
TRBJ2-2 | few | TRBV12-3/TRBV12-4 | TRBD2 | TGTGCCAGCAGCCTCCTCGGACTAGCAATCGGGGAGCTGTTTTTT | CASSLLGLAIGELFF
TRBJ2-7 | . | TRBV6-5 | TRBD1 | TGTGCCAGCTCAGGGGGTCAATCCTACGAGCAGTACTTC | CASSGGQSYEQYF
TRBJ1-1 | many | TRBV4-3 | TRBD1 | TGCGCCAGCACCCCCGGGACAGGGGCCACCGGGGGCATTGGAGCTTTCTTT | CASTPGTGATGGIGAFF
TRBJ1-1 | . | TRBV20-1 | . | TGCAGTGCTAGAGATCAGGAGGGATCAGACACTGAAGCTTTCTTT | CSARDQEGSDTEAFF
TRBJ2-5 | . | TRBV7-8 | . | TGTGCCAGCAGCTTACAGGGGCTCCAAGAGACCCAGTACTTC | CASSLQGLQETQYF
TRBJ2-7 | . | TRBV7-9 | . | TGTGCCAGCAGCTTTACTACCGGGGCCTACGAGCAGTACTTC | CASSFTTGAYEQYF
TRBJ2-3 | . | TRBV5-1 | . | TGCGCCAGCAGCTTGGCCGACGGGACCACAGATACGCAGTATTTT | CASSLADGTTDTQYF
TRBJ2-5 | many | TRBV6-5 | . | TGTGCCAGCAGCCCAGGGTTGGGGCAAGAGACCCAGTACTTC | CASSPGLGQETQYF
TRBJ1-6 | . | TRBV19 | TRBD1 | TGTGCCAGTAGTCCGACAGGGGAAGGGTCACCCCTCCACTTT | CASSPTGEGSPLHF